A single sample is the source of the 18 T cell receptor beta chains below, sequenced in a study of shared clonotypes between healthy human individuals. The repertoire was sequenced with immunoSEQ multiplex PCR; TCRdb's copy has only in-frame clones and lacks some. The sample records about 980,000 clones, approximately 76% being singletons. Input material: memory CD4+ T cells sorted from blood. Subset described: CD45RA-negative fraction. The origin of the receptors is a man between 18 and 29 years old in good health.

The CDR3 DNA follows: TGCGCCAGCAGTGAGTGGGCCTTAGGGGCCAGTAGCAATCAGCCCCAGCATTTT. The encoded protein is CASSEWALGASSNQPQHF. The V gene is TRBV10-1, the J gene TRBJ1-5, with D possibly TRBD1 on 5 matching bases. The CDR3 runs 18 residues. Trimming cost V 1 base and J 0 bases, with 16 bases left between them. Germline V gene sequence: CDR1 WNHNN, CDR2 SYGVQD (reference sequence).

V and J are TRBV19 and TRBJ2-2; D is unclear. V was pared by 2 bases and J by 5 bases, with 12 bases between. Germline loops: CDR1 LNHDA, CDR2 SQIVND (reference sequence). This CDR3 region has 15 residues. The CDR3 nucleotides are TGTGCCAGTAGTATACTACAGAAATCTACCGGGGAGCTGTTTTTT. This codes for CASSILQKSTGELFF.

CDR3 sequence: CASSRRLTGPAYEQYF. The DNA of the CDR3 is TGTGCCAGCAGCCGTCGCCTGACAGGGCCGGCCTACGAGCAGTACTTC. J is TRBJ2-7 and V is TRBV4-2; 7 bases align to TRBD1. V shed 4 bases, J shed 2 bases, and the junction held 11 bases outside the gene matches. The CDR3 covers 16 residues. From germline, CDR1 is LGHNA and CDR2 YNFKEQ.

This chain uses TRBV30 with TRBJ2-4; D call uncertain. This CDR3 is built from 12 residues. With 3 bases removed from V and 0 bases from J, the gap between germline ends came to 3 bases. The germline gives CDR1 GTSNPN, CDR2 SVGIG (reference sequence). The chain's CDR3 is CAWRLAKNIQYF. The DNA for the CDR3 is TGTGCCTGGAGGTTAGCCAAAAACATTCAGTACTTC.

The rearrangement links TRBV4-1 to TRBJ2-5; 9 nucleotides line up with TRBD1. The end of the DNA fits TRBJ2-7 better, so the J call may be wrong. The CDR3 covers 19 residues. The V gene's germline CDR1 is MGHRA and CDR2 YSYEKL. CDR3 sequence (DNA): TGCGCCAGCAGCCAACGATGGGACAGGGTTAAACCGGGTTCCTACGAGCAGTACTTC. Translation: CASSQRWDRVKPGSYEQYF.

As concerns this clone: In the same sample, other DNA sequences code for this CDR3. This chain connects TRBV5-4 to TRBJ2-5, with 10 bases lining up with TRBD1. V was clipped by 1 base and J by 1 base; unmatched bases: 4. There are 16 residues in the CDR3. Germline-derived CDR1 and CDR2 are SGHNT and YYREEE (reference sequence). For the CDR3, the DNA is TGTGCCAGCAGCTTGAGGACAGGGGGGTTCCAAGAGACCCAGTACTTC. This codes for CASSLRTGGFQETQYF.

V and J are TRBV6-5 and TRBJ1-2; 9 bases are shared with TRBD1. Per germline, CDR1 MNHEY and CDR2 SVGAGI. J was trimmed by 4 bases and V by 0 bases; bases with no gene match: 6. The length of the CDR3 is 16 residues. For the CDR3, the DNA is TGTGCCAGCAGTTACTCGTCACAGGGGGCGGGCTATGGCTACACCTTC. It yields the protein CASSYSSQGAGYGYTF.

The chain couples TRBV15 to TRBJ2-7; D may correspond to TRBD1 or TRBD2 (5 bases each). CDR3 size: 13 residues. The V end was cut by 3 bases, the J end by 5 bases, with 11 bases between. Germline CDR1 is LNHNV and CDR2 is YYDKDF (reference sequence). The CDR3 DNA reads as TGTGCCACCAGCAGCGGGACCCCCCACGAGCAGTACTTC. Its translation is CATSSGTPHEQYF.

The V gene is TRBV10-2, the J gene TRBJ2-1; D is unclear. The CDR3 has 14 residues. Trimming cost V 2 bases and J 2 bases, with 7 bases left between them. CDR1 is WSHSY, CDR2 SAAADI, per germline. The CDR3 region has the DNA TGCGCCAGCAGTGAGGCGGCTACCTACAATGAGCAGTTCTTC. Its translation: CASSEAATYNEQFF.

The chain couples TRBV7-2 to TRBJ1-2; TRBD1 matches 11 bases. The V and J ends lost 0 bases and 4 bases, in that order; junction bases with no gene match: 1. The CDR3 sequence is 15 residues long. Germline CDR1 and CDR2: SGHTA and FQGNSA. The CDR3 DNA is TGTGCCAGCAGCTTAGCCGGGACAGGGGGCTATGGCTACACCTTC. Its translation: CASSLAGTGGYGYTF.

The V call is TRBV7-9, the J call TRBJ2-7, with 15 bases lining up with TRBD2. The CDR3 has 16 residues. V shed 5 bases, J shed 5 bases, and the junction held 7 bases outside the gene matches. Germline lookup yields CDR1 SEHNR and CDR2 FQNEAQ (reference sequence). Here the CDR3 reads CASSPRTSGREDEQYF. The CDR3, as DNA: TGTGCCAGCAGCCCGCGGACTAGCGGGAGGGAGGACGAGCAGTACTTC.

CDR3 amino acids: CASSLSGGRYNEQFF. The DNA for the CDR3 is TGTGCCAGCAGCTTATCCGGGGGGCGGTACAATGAGCAGTTCTTC. The V and J genes are TRBV11-1 and TRBJ2-1, with D possibly TRBD2 on 7 matching bases. CDR1 SGHAT and CDR2 FQDESV come from the germline V gene (reference sequence). V gave up 2 bases and J gave up 4 bases, with 12 bases separating them. The CDR3 has 15 amino acids.

This clone came up many times. The rearrangement links TRBV4-1 to TRBJ1-1; D is undetermined. V shed 2 bases and J shed 1 base, with 11 bases lying between them. CDR3 length equals 15 residues. The germline CDR1 and CDR2 sequences are MGHRA and YSYEKL. The CDR3 here is CASSQNRRQNTEAFF. The CDR3 DNA is TGCGCCAGCAGCCAAAATAGACGACAGAACACTGAAGCTTTCTTT.

The chain's CDR3 is CASSRKTGGVETQYF. In DNA form, the CDR3 reads TGTGCCAGCAGCCGGAAGACAGGGGGCGTCGAGACCCAGTACTTC. The chain joins TRBV5-4 to TRBJ2-5, with 10 bases aligning to TRBD1. The CDR3 covers 15 residues. CDR1 and CDR2 from the germline V gene are SGHNT and YYREEE (reference sequence). Trimming took 4 bases from V and 5 from J; bases not matched to a gene: 8. Drawing the rest from reference TRBV5-4 and TRBJ2-5, the complete variable domain is ETGVTQSPTHLIKTRGQQVTLRCSSQSGHNTVSWYQQALGQGPQFIFQYYREEENGRGNFPPRFSGLQFPNYSSELNVNALELDDSALYLCASSRKTGGVETQYFGPGTRLLVL.

J is TRBJ2-3 and V is TRBV5-4, with D possibly TRBD2 on 5 matching bases. Germline CDR1 is SGHNT and CDR2 is YYREEE (reference sequence). Trimming pared 4 bases from V and 3 bases from J, leaving 15 bases between. This CDR3 has 15 amino acids. CDR3 loop: CASSRKTGITDTQYF. The CDR3 nucleotides read TGTGCCAGCAGCCGGAAAACGGGGATAACAGATACGCAGTATTTT.

In DNA, the CDR3 is TGTGCCAGTATGGGGACGGGATTGGGGAATGAGCAGTTCTTC. Its translation: CASMGTGLGNEQFF. The chain joins TRBV19 to TRBJ2-1; D is tentatively TRBD1 or TRBD2 (5 bases each). This CDR3 has 14 residues. V dropped 7 bases and J dropped 7 bases, with 17 bases sitting between them. Germline loops: CDR1 LNHDA, CDR2 SQIVND (reference sequence).

This clone was observed once. The V gene is TRBV30, the J gene TRBJ2-3; 13 positions match TRBD2. This CDR3 is 17 amino acids long. The V segment lost 0 bases and the J segment 4 bases; nucleotides outside the gene matches: 7. The germline V gene encodes CDR1 GTSNPN and CDR2 SVGIG (reference sequence). The CDR3 is CAWSVLRTSGSPDTQYF. In DNA form, the CDR3 reads TGTGCCTGGAGTGTACTGAGGACTAGCGGGAGCCCAGATACGCAGTATTTT.

The chain couples TRBV9 to TRBJ1-5, with a possible D match to TRBD1 (5 bases). CDR1 is SGDLS, CDR2 YYNGEE, per germline. V was clipped by 3 bases and J by 3 bases, with 13 bases between them. The CDR3 has 15 amino acids. This CDR3 is CASSAGPGPNQPQHF. CDR3 in DNA: TGTGCCAGCAGCGCGGGCCCGGGGCCCAATCAGCCCCAGCATTTT.